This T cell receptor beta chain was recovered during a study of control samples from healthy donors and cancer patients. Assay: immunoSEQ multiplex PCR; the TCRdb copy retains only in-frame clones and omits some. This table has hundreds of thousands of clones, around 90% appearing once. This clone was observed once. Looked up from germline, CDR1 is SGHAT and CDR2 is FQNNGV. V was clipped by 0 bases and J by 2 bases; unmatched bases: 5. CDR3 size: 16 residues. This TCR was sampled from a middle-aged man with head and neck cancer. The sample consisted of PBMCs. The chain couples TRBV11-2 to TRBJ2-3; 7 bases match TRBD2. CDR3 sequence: CASSLDPGGSTDTQYF. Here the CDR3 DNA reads TGTGCCAGCAGCTTAGATCCGGGGGGATCCACAGATACGCAGTATTTT.